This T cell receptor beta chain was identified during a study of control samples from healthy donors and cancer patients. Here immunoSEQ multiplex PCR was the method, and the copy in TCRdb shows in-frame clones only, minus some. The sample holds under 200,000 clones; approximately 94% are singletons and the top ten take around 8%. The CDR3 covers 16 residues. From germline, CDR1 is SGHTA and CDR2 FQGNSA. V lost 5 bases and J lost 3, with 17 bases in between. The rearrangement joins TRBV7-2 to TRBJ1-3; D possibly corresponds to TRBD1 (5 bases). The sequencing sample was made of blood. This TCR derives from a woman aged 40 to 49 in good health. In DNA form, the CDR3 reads TGTGCCAGCAGCCCGCAGCCGGGACTTTTTGGAAACACCATATATTTT. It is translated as CASSPQPGLFGNTIYF.